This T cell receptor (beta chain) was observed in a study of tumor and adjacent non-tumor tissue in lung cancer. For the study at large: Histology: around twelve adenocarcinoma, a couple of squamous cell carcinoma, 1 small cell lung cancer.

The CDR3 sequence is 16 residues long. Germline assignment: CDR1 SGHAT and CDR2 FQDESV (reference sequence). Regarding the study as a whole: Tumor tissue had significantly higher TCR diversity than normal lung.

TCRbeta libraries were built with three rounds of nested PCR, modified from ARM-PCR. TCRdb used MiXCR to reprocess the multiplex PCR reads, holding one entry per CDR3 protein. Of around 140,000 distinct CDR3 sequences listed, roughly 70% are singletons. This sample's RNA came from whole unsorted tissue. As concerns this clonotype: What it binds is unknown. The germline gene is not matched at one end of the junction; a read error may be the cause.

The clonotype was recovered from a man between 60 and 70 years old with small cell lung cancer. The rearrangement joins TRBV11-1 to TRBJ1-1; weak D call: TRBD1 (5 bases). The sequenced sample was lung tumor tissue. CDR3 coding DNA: TGTGCCAACAGCTTCGGTGTAAGGGGCATGATAACTGAAGCTTTCTTT. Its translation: CANSFGVRGMITEAFF. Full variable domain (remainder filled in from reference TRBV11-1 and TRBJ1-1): EAEVAQSPRYKITEKSQAVAFWCDPISGHATLYWYRQILGQGPELLVQFQDESVVDDSQLPKDRFSAERLKGVDSTLKIQPAELGDSAMYLCANSFGVRGMITEAFFGQGTRLTVV.